The following is a T cell receptor (beta chain) sequence with its context. Its cognate antigen is unknown. Profiling relied on immunoSEQ multiplex PCR, and the TCRdb table lists in-frame clones only, not all of them. This table holds 90,000 to 120,000 clones, more than 85% found once. The record originates from a study of OX40 agonist ivuxolimab in advanced cancers. Looking at the study overall: Patient treatment consisted of intravenous ivuxolimab administration every 2 weeks at 0.01 to 10 mg/kg. Points from the study as a whole: Low normalized T-cell clonal expansion also characterized some of the nonresponders.

This specimen consisted of CD4+ or CD8+ T cells sorted from blood, obtained in a trial of the OX40 agonist ivuxolimab. The TCR comes from an adult with an advanced solid tumor such as melanoma, head and neck, liver or kidney cancer.

The CDR3 nucleotides read TGTGCCAGCAGCTTAAGTTTTGAATTGGCGAACACCGGGGAGCTGTTTTTT. Protein: CASSLSFELANTGELFF. The chain has TRBV7-2 and TRBJ2-2, with D unclear. Germline values: CDR1 SGHTA, CDR2 FQGNSA. The CDR3 spans 17 residues. V lost 2 bases to trimming and J lost 0 bases, with 13 bases between them.